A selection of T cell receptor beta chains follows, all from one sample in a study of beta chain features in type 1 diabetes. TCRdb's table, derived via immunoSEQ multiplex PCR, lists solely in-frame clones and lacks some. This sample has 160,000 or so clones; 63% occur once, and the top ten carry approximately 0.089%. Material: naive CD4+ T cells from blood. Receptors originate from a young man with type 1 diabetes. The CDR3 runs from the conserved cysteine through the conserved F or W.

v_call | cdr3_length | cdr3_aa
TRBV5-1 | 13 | CASSSTGEETQYF
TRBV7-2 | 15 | CASSSTTRTGNGYTF
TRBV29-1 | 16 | CSVGATPGSSTDTQYF
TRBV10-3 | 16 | CAISEAQGYSTDTQYF
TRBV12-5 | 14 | CASGLVPGPYGYTF
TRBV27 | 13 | CASSLGQEYEQYF
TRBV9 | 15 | CASSVGGGTRYEQYF
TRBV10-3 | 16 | CAISESGQGYQETQYF
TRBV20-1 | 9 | CSAASPLHF
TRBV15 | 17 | CATSRGPGQGVSYEQYF
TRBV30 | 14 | CAWSVVIQGAKQYF
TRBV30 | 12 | CAWGGSTDTQYF
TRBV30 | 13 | CAWSAVGDSPLHF
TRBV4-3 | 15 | CASSLVGTNTGELFF
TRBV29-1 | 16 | CSVEDRRGSSGNTIYF
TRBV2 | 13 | CASRSDRSYEQYF
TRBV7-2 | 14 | CASSSGTTAYEQYF
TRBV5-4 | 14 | CASSLSRSTDTQYF
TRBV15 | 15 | CATSRDMGFSYEQYF
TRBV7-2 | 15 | CASSPPGAGQETQYF
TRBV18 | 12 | CASSSQPDTQYF
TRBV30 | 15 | CAWSVFSDRVHEQFF
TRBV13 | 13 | CASSFRPNTEAFF
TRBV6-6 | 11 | CASIFNEKLFF
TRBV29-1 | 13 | CSVQGGSGQPQHF
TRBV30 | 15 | CAWSGQPLGYSPLHF
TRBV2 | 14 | CATSRTGSAGELFF
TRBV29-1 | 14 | CSVSLGQGPYEQYF
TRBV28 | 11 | CASGHIYGYTF
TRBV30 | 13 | CAWVPGGQDTQYF
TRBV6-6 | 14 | CASTRDITSYEQYF
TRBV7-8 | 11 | CASSSPGEQYF
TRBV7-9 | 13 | CASNRDNTDTQYF
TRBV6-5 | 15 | CASSQRTGAGETQYF
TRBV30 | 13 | CAWSAGSTDTQYF
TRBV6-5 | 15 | CASSYSIVANYGYTF
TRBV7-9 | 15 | CASSLAQTLSYEQYF
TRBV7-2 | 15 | CASSLGQVYNEKLFF
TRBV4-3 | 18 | CASSQDLLWTGSQETQYF
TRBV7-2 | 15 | CASSFATYSTDTQYF
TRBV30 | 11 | CAWTIMETQYF
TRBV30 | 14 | CAWSGVGPAETQYF
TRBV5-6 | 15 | CASSKDRVGNQPQHF
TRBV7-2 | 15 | CASSLAPSDYYEQYF
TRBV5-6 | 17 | CASSARRGYSSYNEQFF
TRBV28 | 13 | CASSRGQNLEEYF
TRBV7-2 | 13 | CASSLTGVAKLFF
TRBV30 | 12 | CACHAGDRGYTF
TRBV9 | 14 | CASSVRDTQETQYF
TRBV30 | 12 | CAWRTGDYGYTF
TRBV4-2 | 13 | CASSQEDGVEAFF
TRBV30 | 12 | CAWSVFWYEQFF
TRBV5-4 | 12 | CASSPDTYGYTF
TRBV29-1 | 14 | CSAKGQGAGEKLFF
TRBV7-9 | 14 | CASIGTGEVYGYTF
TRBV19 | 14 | CASSTGVYGYEQYF
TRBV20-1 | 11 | CSANRGREQYF